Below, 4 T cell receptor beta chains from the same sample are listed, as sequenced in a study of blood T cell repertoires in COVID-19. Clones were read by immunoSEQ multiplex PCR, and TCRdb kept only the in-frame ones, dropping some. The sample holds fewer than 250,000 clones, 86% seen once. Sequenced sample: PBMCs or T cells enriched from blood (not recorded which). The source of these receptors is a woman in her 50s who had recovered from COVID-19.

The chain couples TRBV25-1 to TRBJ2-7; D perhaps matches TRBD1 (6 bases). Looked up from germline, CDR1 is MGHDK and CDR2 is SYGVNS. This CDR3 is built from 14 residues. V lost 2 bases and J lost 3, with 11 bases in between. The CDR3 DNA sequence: TGTGCCAGCAGTGAAACAGGGAAGAGCTACGAGCAGTACTTC. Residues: CASSETGKSYEQYF.

The CDR3 reads CASSQDGGGDYGYTF. CDR3 nucleotides: TGCGCCAGCAGCCAAGATGGAGGCGGAGACTATGGCTACACCTTC. This sequence joins TRBV4-1 and TRBJ1-2; D is unclear. Germline CDR1 and CDR2: MGHRA and YSYEKL. V gave up 0 bases and J gave up 3 bases, with 11 bases separating them. This CDR3 is 15 amino acids long.

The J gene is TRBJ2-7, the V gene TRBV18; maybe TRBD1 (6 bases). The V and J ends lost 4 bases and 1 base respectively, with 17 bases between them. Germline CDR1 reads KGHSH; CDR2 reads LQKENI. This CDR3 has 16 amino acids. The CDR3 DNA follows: TGTGCCAGCTCACAAGAAACAGGGAAGTTGTCCTACGAGCAGTACTTC. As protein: CASSQETGKLSYEQYF.

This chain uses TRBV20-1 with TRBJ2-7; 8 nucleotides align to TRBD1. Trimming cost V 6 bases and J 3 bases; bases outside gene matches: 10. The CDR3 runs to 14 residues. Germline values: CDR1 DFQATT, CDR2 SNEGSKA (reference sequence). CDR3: CSASPWTGNYEQYF. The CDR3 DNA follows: TGCAGTGCCAGTCCTTGGACAGGGAACTACGAGCAGTACTTC.